This T cell receptor beta chain derives from a study of cytotoxic CD8 clonotypes in ibrutinib-treated CLL. Turning to the study itself: Mean values per sample were a few hundred thousand productive templates and 94,082 productive rearrangements.

Whole-study findings and limits: Researchers report that baseline clonality outpaced age-matched healthy donors and tracked circulating CD8+ T-cell counts. Clonality grew at ibrutinib response; at progression, it decreased back toward baseline. Contraction or stability on treatment was seen for public clonotypes, which were uncommon.

Turning to this clone: The antigen remains undetermined.

TCRdb keeps only in-frame clones here, not all; method: immunoSEQ multiplex PCR. Counted here are 35,000 to 55,000 clones, 69% occurring once; the ten biggest clones make up more than 10%. J lost 2 bases, V lost 0 bases, and 3 bases had no gene match. The CDR3 is 15 residues long. The germline V gene has CDR1 LGHNA and CDR2 YNFKEQ. The sequencing used PBMCs, collected after 12 months of ibrutinib treatment. V is TRBV4-2 and J is TRBJ1-2, with 7 bases that match TRBD1. This clonotype originated in a human donor with chronic lymphocytic leukemia. The CDR3 DNA reads as TGTGCCAGCAGCCAAGAAAGACAGGGAAACTATGGCTACACCTTC. It translates to CASSQERQGNYGYTF.